A selection of T cell receptor beta chains follows, all from one sample in a study of shared clonotypes between healthy human individuals. Data came from immunoSEQ multiplex PCR; TCRdb stores just in-frame clones and leaves some out. This table holds about 2.4 million clones, roughly 93% found once. Sequenced sample: naive CD4+ T cells from PBMCs. These receptors came from a man aged 18 to 35 in good health. Some clones in this sample may be carry-over from other donors' samples. Each CDR3 is given with its conserved first and last residue. D genes are given only for firm matches. A row's size may be missing; if present it is once, few, many or a size class.

d_call cdr3_length j_call v_call clone_size cdr3_nt cdr3_aa
NA 15 TRBJ2-7 TRBV5-6 once TGTGCCAGCAGCTTGGGGGGGCGGCCTCCGGACGAGCAGTACTTC CASSLGGRPPDEQYF
NA 16 TRBJ2-1 TRBV7-2 NA TGTGCCAGCAGCTTATTGGGGCAGGCGCTCTACAATGAGCAGTTCTTC CASSLLGQALYNEQFF
NA 13 TRBJ2-7 TRBV11-2 once TGTGCCAGCAGCAGGGACAATTTTGACGAGCAGTACTTC CASSRDNFDEQYF
TRBD1 15 TRBJ2-4 TRBV2 NA TGTGCCAGCAGCGAAGACAGGGCTGGGGAAAACATTCAGTACTTC CASSEDRAGENIQYF
NA 14 TRBJ2-3 TRBV13 NA TGTGCCAGCAGCTCTGACATTTTCACAGATACGCAGTATTTT CASSSDIFTDTQYF
NA 15 TRBJ2-1 TRBV7-9 NA TGTGCCAGCAGCTCCAGGGCGAGGGGGAACAATGAGCAGTTCTTC CASSSRARGNNEQFF
TRBD1 15 TRBJ2-7 TRBV9 NA TGTGCCAGCAGCGTAGCTCCGGGACAGACCTACGAGCAGTACTTC CASSVAPGQTYEQYF
NA 14 TRBJ1-1 TRBV10-3 few TGTGCCATCAGTGTTCAGGGACCGAACACTGAAGCTTTCTTT CAISVQGPNTEAFF
NA 12 TRBJ1-2 TRBV7-3 NA TGTGCCAGCAGCTTAGAGCGCTATGGCTACACCTTC CASSLERYGYTF
TRBD1 15 TRBJ2-5 TRBV18 NA TGTGCCAGCTCACCTCCAGGACAGGGGAGGGAGACCCAGTACTTC CASSPPGQGRETQYF
TRBD2 15 TRBJ2-1 TRBV18 NA TGTGCCAGCTCAACTGTCGAGGCGGGAGTCTATGAGCAGTTCTTC CASSTVEAGVYEQFF
NA 17 TRBJ2-1 TRBV9 NA TGTGCCAGCAGCGTAGGCTATACGGGAGTCGCCTACAATGAGCAGTTCTTC CASSVGYTGVAYNEQFF
TRBD1 16 TRBJ2-5 TRBV19 NA TGTGCCAGTAGTATTGGTGGGACAGTTTTCCAAGAGACCCAGTACTTC CASSIGGTVFQETQYF
NA 14 TRBJ2-3 TRBV5-1 NA TGCGCCAGCAGCTTTATTCCTAGCACAGATACGCAGTATTTT CASSFIPSTDTQYF
NA 13 TRBJ1-2 TRBV5-1 NA TGCGCCAGCACCATGGATGGGGCCTATGGCTACACCTTC CASTMDGAYGYTF
NA 12 TRBJ1-2 TRBV19 NA TGTGCCAGTAGTACAGGGTGGGGCGGCTACACCTTC CASSTGWGGYTF
TRBD2 15 TRBJ2-2 TRBV5-4 once TGTGCCAGCAGCTTGAGACTAGCTAACGCCGGGGAGCTGTTTTTT CASSLRLANAGELFF
NA 12 TRBJ1-6 TRBV7-8 NA TGTGCCAGCAGCTTAGCTGGTGGAATACTCCACTTT CASSLAGGILHF
TRBD2 14 TRBJ2-5 TRBV6-5 once TGTGCCAGCAGTTACTCTTCGGGGGGAGAGACCCAGTACTTC CASSYSSGGETQYF
NA 17 TRBJ2-1 TRBV11-2 NA TGTGCCAGCAGCTCCCTTAGTGGGGTTAGTTCCTACAATGAGCAGTTCTTC CASSSLSGVSSYNEQFF
TRBD2 15 TRBJ2-7 TRBV5-1 once TGCGCCAGCTGGGCTACTAGCGGGCCGTCCTACGAGCAGTACTTC CASWATSGPSYEQYF
TRBD1 17 TRBJ1-2 TRBV18 NA TGTGCCAGCTCACCCGGGACAGGGAACTTAGCTAACTATGGCTACACCTTC CASSPGTGNLANYGYTF
TRBD2 14 TRBJ2-5 TRBV2 NA TGTGCCAGCAGTGAATCGAGCGGGAGGGATACCCAGTACTTC CASSESSGRDTQYF
TRBD2 17 TRBJ2-2 TRBV27 NA TGTGCCAGCAGTTTATCCCCTAGCGGGAGTCCTGGCGGGGAGCTGTTTTTT CASSLSPSGSPGGELFF
TRBD2 15 TRBJ2-5 TRBV4-3 NA TGCGCCAGCAGCCAAGAGGCCGGGAGGGGGGAGACCCAGTACTTC CASSQEAGRGETQYF
NA 14 TRBJ1-6 TRBV5-1 NA TGCGCCAGCAGCTCCGGCATACATAATTCACCCCTCCACTTT CASSSGIHNSPLHF
NA 15 TRBJ1-1 TRBV30 NA TGTGCCTGCACCCTCCGGGCGGGGGTGGATGGTGAAGCTTTCTTT CACTLRAGVDGEAFF
TRBD1 16 TRBJ1-2 TRBV4-1 NA TGCGCCAGCAGACCTCCAGGGACAGGGCCTAACTATGGCTACACCTTC CASRPPGTGPNYGYTF
TRBD2 14 TRBJ2-1 TRBV29-1 NA TGCAGCGCAAATACGGGACTAGCGGGAGCCCAGCAGTTCTTC CSANTGLAGAQQFF
NA 11 TRBJ1-1 TRBV6-5 few TGTGCCAGCAGGGGGAACACTGAAGCTTTCTTT CASRGNTEAFF
NA 16 TRBJ2-2 TRBV5-4 NA TGTGCCAGCAGCCCCTCGGGACCACGGGGTTCCGGGGAGCTGTTTTTT CASSPSGPRGSGELFF
NA 12 TRBJ2-2 TRBV6-5 NA TGTGCCAGCAGTCTTCGGCTGGGGGAGCTGTTTTTT CASSLRLGELFF
TRBD1 14 TRBJ2-7 TRBV19 NA TGTGCCAGTAGGGACAGGCCGGACTCCTACGAGCAGTACTTC CASRDRPDSYEQYF
NA 13 TRBJ1-5 TRBV18 NA TGTGCCAGCTCATTACTGCCCGATCAGCCCCAGCATTTT CASSLLPDQPQHF
NA 17 TRBJ1-2 TRBV13 NA TGTGCCAGCAGCTTAGGAGTGCGGACGAGCGATAACTATGGCTACACCTTC CASSLGVRTSDNYGYTF
TRBD2 16 TRBJ2-3 TRBV4-1 NA TGCGCCAGCAGCCCAGACCCAGCGGGATCGAAAGGTACGCAGTATTTT CASSPDPAGSKGTQYF
TRBD1 21 TRBJ1-5 TRBV2 once TGTGCCAGCAGTGAACGATTTGCCGGGTCGGCAGGGGGCTTGGGCAATCAGCCCCAGCATTTT CASSERFAGSAGGLGNQPQHF
NA 13 TRBJ2-3 TRBV6-1 once TGTGCCAGCAGTGCCAGGGGAACAGATACGCAGTATTTT CASSARGTDTQYF
TRBD2 15 TRBJ2-2 TRBV6-1 NA TGTGCCAGCAGCAGGAAGGCGGGAGCATCCGGGGAGCTGTTTTTT CASSRKAGASGELFF
NA 15 TRBJ2-5 TRBV2 once TGTGCCAGCAGTGAAGCATGGCACCTACAAGAGACCCAGTACTTC CASSEAWHLQETQYF
NA 15 TRBJ2-7 TRBV28 NA TGTGCCAGCAGCCGCGGAGCTACGGGGACCTACGAGCAGTACTTC CASSRGATGTYEQYF
NA 14 TRBJ2-5 TRBV9 NA TGTGCCAGCAGCGACGCCAGCGGCCAAGAGACCCAGTACTTC CASSDASGQETQYF